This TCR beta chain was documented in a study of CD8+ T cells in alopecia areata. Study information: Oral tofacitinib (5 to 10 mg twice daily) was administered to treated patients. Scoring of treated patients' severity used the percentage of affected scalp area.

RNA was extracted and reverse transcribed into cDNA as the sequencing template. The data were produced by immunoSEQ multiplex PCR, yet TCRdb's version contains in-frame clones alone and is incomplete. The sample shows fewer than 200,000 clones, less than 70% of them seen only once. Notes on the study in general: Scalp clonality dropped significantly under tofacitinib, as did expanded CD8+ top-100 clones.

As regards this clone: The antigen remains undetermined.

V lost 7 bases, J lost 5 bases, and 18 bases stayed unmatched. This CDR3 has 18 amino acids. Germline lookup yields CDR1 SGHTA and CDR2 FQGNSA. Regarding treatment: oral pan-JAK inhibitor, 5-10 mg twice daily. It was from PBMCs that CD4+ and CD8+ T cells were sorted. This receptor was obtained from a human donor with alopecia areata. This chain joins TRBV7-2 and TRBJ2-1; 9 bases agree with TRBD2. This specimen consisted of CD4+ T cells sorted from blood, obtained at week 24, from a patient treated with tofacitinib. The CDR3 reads CASIAYVSPSGAHNEQFF. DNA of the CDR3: TGTGCCAGCATCGCTTACGTCAGTCCTAGCGGGGCTCACAATGAGCAGTTCTTC.